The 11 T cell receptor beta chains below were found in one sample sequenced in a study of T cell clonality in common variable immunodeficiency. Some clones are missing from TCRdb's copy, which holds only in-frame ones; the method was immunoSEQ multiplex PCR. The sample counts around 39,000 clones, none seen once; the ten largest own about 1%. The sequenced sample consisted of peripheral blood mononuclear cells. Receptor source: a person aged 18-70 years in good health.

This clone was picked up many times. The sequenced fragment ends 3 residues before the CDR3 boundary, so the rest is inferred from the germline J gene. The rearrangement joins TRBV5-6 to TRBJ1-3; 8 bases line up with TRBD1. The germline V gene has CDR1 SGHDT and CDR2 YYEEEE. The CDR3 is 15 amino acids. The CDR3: CASSTPTGQATTIYF. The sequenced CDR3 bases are TGTGCCAGCAGCACACCCACGGGACAGGCCACGACC.

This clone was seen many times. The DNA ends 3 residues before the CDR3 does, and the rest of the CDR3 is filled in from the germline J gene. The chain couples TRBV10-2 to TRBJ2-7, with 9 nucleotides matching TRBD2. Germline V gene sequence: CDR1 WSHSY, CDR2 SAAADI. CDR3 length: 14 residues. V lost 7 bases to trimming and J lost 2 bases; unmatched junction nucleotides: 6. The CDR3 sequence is CASMAGGPTYEQYF. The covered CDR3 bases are TGCGCCAGCATGGCGGGAGGGCCGACCTACGAG.

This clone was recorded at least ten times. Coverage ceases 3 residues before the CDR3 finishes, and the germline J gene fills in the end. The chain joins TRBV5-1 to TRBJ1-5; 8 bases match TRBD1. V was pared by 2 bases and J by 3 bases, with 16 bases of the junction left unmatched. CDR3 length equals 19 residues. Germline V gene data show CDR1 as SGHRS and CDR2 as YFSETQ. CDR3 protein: CASSFFTWEGQGFNQPQHF. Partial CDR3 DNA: TGCGCCAGCAGCTTCTTTACATGGGAAGGACAGGGTTTCAATCAGCCC.

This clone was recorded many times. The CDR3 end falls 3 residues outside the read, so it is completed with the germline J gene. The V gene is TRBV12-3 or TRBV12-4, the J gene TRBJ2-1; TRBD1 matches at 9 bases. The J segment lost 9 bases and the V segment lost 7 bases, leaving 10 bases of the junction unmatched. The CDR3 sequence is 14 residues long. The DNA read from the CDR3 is TGTGCCAGCACCTCCGGGACAGGGTCCCGTGAG. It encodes CASTSGTGSRE. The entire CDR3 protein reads CASTSGTGSREQFF.

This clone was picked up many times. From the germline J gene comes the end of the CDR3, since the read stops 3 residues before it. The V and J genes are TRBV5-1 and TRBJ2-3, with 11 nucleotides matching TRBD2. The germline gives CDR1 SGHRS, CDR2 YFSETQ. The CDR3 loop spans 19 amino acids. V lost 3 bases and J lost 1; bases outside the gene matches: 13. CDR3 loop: CASSSLTSGGFLGTDTQYF. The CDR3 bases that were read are TGCGCCAGCAGCTCATTAACTAGCGGGGGCTTCCTAGGCACAGATACG. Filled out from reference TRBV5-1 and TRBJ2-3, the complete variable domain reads KAGVTQTPRYLIKTRGQQVTLSCSPISGHRSVSWYQQTPGQGLQFLFEYFSETQRNKGNFPGRFSGRQFSNSRSEMNVSTLELGDSALYLCASSSLTSGGFLGTDTQYFGPGTRLTVL.

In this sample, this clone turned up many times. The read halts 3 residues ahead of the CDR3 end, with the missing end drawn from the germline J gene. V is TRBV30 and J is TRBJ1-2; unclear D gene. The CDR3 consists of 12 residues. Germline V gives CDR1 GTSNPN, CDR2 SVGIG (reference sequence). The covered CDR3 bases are TGTGCCTGGAGTGTGAGAGTGGGCGGC. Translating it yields CAWSVRVGG. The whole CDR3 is CAWSVRVGGYTF.

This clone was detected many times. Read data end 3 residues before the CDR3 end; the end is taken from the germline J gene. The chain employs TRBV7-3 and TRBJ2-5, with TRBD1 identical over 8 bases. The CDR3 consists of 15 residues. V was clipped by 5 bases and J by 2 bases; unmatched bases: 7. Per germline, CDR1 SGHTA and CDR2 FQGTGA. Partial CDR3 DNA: TGTGCCAGCAGCCCAACAGGGGGAAGGCAAGAGACC. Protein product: CASSPTGGRQET. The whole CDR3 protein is CASSPTGGRQETQYF.

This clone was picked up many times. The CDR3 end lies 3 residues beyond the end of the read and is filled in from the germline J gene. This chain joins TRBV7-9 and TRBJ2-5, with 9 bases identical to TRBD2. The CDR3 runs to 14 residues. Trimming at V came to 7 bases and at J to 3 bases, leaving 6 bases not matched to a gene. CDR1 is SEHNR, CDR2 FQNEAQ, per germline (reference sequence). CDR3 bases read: TGTGCCAGCAAAAAAGCGGGAGGTAAAGAGACC. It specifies CASKKAGGKET. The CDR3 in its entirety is CASKKAGGKETQYF. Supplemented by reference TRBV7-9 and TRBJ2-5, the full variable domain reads DTGVSQNPRHKITKRGQNVTFRCDPISEHNRLYWYRQTLGQGPEFLTYFQNEAQLEKSRLLSDRFSAERPKGSFSTLEIQRTEQGDSAMYLCASKKAGGKETQYFGPGTRLLVL.

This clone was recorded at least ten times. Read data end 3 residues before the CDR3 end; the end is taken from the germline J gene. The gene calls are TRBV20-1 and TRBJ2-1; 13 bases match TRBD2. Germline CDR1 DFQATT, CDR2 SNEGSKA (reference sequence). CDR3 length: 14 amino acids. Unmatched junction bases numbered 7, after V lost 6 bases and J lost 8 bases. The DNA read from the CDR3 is TGCAGTGCCCGACCGGGACTAGCGGGGTATGAG. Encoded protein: CSARPGLAGYE. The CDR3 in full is CSARPGLAGYEQFF.

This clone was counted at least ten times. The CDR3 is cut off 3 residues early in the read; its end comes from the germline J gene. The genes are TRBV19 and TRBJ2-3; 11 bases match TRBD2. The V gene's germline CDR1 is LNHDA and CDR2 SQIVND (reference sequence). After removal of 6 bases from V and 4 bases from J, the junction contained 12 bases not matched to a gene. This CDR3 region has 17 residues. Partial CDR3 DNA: TGTGCCAGTAGCCCTGATAGGCTAGCGGGAGGCGCAGATACG. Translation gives CASSPDRLAGGADT. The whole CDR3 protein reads CASSPDRLAGGADTQYF.

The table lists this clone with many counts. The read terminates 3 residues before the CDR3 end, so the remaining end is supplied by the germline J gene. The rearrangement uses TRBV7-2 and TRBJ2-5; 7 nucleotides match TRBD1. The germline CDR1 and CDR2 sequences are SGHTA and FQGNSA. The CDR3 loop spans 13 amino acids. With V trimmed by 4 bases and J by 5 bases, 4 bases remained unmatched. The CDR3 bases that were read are TGTGCCAGCAGCTACAGGGGTGCTGAGACC. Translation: CASSYRGAET. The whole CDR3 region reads CASSYRGAETQYF. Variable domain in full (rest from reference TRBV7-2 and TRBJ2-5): GAGVSQSPSNKVTEKGKDVELRCDPISGHTALYWYRQSLGQGLEFLIYFQGNSAPDKSGLPSDRFSAERTGGSVSTLTIQRTQQEDSAVYLCASSYRGAETQYFGPGTRLLVL.